This T cell receptor (beta chain) was sequenced in a study of CD8+ T cells in alopecia areata. After isolation, RNA underwent reverse transcription to generate cDNA as the sequencing template. Libraries were prepared by immunoSEQ multiplex PCR; TCRdb keeps only in-frame clonotypes and omits some of them. The data hold around 140,000 clones, with around 49% observed a single time. The J segment lost 2 bases and the V segment lost 5 bases, leaving 8 bases of the junction unmatched. Per the germline V gene, CDR1 is SEHNR and CDR2 is FQNEAQ (reference sequence). The CDR3 length is 15 residues. Collection of lesional scalp punch biopsies and peripheral blood was performed in alopecia areata patients.

The rearrangement links TRBV7-9 to TRBJ2-5; 7 nucleotides match TRBD1. Sequencing used CD4+ T cells sorted from blood, obtained at week 0. This receptor was identified in a human donor with alopecia areata. CDR3 in amino acids: CASSNYKQGQETQYF. CDR3 DNA sequence: TGTGCCAGCAGCAATTACAAACAGGGGCAAGAGACCCAGTACTTC.